This TCR beta chain was recovered during a study of cytotoxic CD8 clonotypes in ibrutinib-treated CLL. Study-wide context: Recorded responses included 24 partial and 2 complete; following median approximately 68 months, approximately 15 stayed remitted and about 12 progressed. Study conclusions and caveats: Before falling back toward baseline at progression, clonality had risen at the time of ibrutinib response.

Sequencing was performed with immunoSEQ multiplex PCR; in TCRdb, only in-frame clones are kept and a portion is missing. The table lists approximately 130,000 clones, 84% of them singletons. With respect to this clone: Its target is unknown.

Trimming took off 6 bases at V and 5 bases at J, with 16 bases between the two ends. CDR3 size: 13 residues. The germline gives CDR1 SQVTM, CDR2 ANQGSEA. The sequenced sample was PBMCs, obtained after 24 months of ibrutinib treatment. The chain uses TRBV29-1 and TRBJ2-5; D tentatively fits TRBD1 or TRBD2 (5 bases each). This receptor was identified in a human donor with chronic lymphocytic leukemia. The CDR3 sequence: CSVMGELVETQYF. The CDR3 DNA reads TGCAGCGTGATGGGGGAATTAGTGGAGACCCAGTACTTC.